A single sample is the source of the 18 T cell receptor beta chains below, sequenced in a study of blood T cells in healthy people across ages. Using a J-beta primer mix together with a sample-barcoded 5' primer, a second PCR was run for roughly 6 to 11 cycles. TCRdb reprocessed the 5' RACE reads via MiXCR and lists one record per CDR3 protein. The sample has 600,000 to 1,000,000 distinct CDR3 sequences; about three fifths are singletons. Source material: blood. Every receptor here comes from a man aged 25-40 years in good health.

Ten or more counts support this clonotype. The chain is built from TRBV4-2 and TRBJ2-5; 13 positions match TRBD2. Germline loops: CDR1 LGHNA, CDR2 YNFKEQ. CDR3 length equals 19 residues. V lost 3 bases, J lost 2 bases, and 12 bases stayed unmatched. The CDR3 protein is CASSHMPGGTSGVQETQYF. CDR3 sequence (DNA): TGTGCCAGCAGCCACATGCCCGGCGGGACTAGCGGGGTACAAGAGACCCAGTACTTC.

In this sample, this clonotype turned up once. J is TRBJ1-1 and V is TRBV7-9, with TRBD1 identical over 8 bases. CDR1 is SEHNR and CDR2 is FQNEAQ in the germline V gene (reference sequence). The CDR3 is 15 amino acids. With V trimmed by 1 base and J by 1 base, 2 bases remained unmatched. CDR3 residues: CASSLGTGSNTEAFF. The CDR3 bases are TGTGCCAGCAGCTTAGGGACAGGGTCGAACACTGAAGCTTTCTTT.

The chain couples TRBV10-3 to TRBJ2-7, with D perhaps assigned TRBD1 or TRBD2 (5 bases each). The germline V and J ends were trimmed by 10 bases and 0 bases, with 13 bases remaining between them. Germline V gene data show CDR1 as ENHRY and CDR2 as SYGVKD. This CDR3 has 13 amino acids. The CDR3 region has the DNA TGTGCCACATCGGGGACCCCCTCCTACGAGCAGTACTTC. Protein product: CATSGTPSYEQYF.

The chain couples TRBV12-5 to TRBJ2-1; D remains ambiguous. The CDR3 spans 11 residues. Deletions cut 1 base from V and 12 bases from J, with 7 bases between. Germline-derived CDR1 and CDR2 are LGHNT and FRNRAP. The chain's CDR3 is CASGLGLGQFF. In nucleotides, the CDR3 is TGTGCTAGTGGTTTGGGGCTTGGGCAGTTCTTC. The entire variable domain, with the rest obtained from reference TRBV12-5 and TRBJ2-1, is as follows: DARVTQTPRHKVTEMGQEVTMRCQPILGHNTVFWYRQTMMQGLELLAYFRNRAPLDDSGMPKDRFSAEMPDATLATLKIQPSEPRDSAVYFCASGLGLGQFFGPGTRLTVL.

CDR3 region: CASSLAKASYEQYF. The CDR3 bases are TGCGCCAGCAGCTTGGCCAAAGCCTCCTACGAGCAGTACTTC. This chain uses TRBV5-1 with TRBJ2-7; D remains ambiguous. Germline CDR1 is SGHRS and CDR2 is YFSETQ. CDR3 size: 14 residues. Trimming left V 0 bases short and J 0 bases short, with 7 bases between.

The V gene is TRBV6-2 or TRBV6-3, the J gene TRBJ2-2; D remains ambiguous. Trimming pared 3 bases from V and 13 bases from J, leaving 15 bases between. Germline CDR1 reads MNHEY; CDR2 reads SVGEGT. CDR3 length: 13 amino acids. CDR3 in DNA: TGTGCCAGCAGTTATCGCCAGGCCGGAGCGCTGTTTTTT. Protein product: CASSYRQAGALFF.

The chain recombines TRBV7-2 with TRBJ2-3; D may correspond to TRBD1 or TRBD2 (6 bases each). V was pared by 6 bases and J by 6 bases, with 13 bases between. Germline loops: CDR1 SGHTA, CDR2 FQGNSA. This CDR3 comprises 13 residues. In DNA, the CDR3 is TGTGCCAGCAGGAATCAAGGGGGGGATACGCAGTATTTT. Its protein is CASRNQGGDTQYF.

J is TRBJ2-7 and V is TRBV12-3 or TRBV12-4; 9 positions agree with TRBD1. The CDR3 loop spans 15 amino acids. The ends lost 7 bases at V and 2 bases at J; junction bases unmatched: 9. This CDR3 is CASIPTGGITYEQYF. CDR3 nucleotide sequence: TGTGCCAGCATTCCCACAGGGGGCATCACCTACGAGCAGTACTTC.

V usage is TRBV7-3 and J usage is TRBJ2-7, with 9 bases that match TRBD1. Judging by the DNA end, TRBJ2-5 fits better; the J call may be wrong. The germline V gene has CDR1 SGHTA and CDR2 FQGTGA. This CDR3 is built from 14 residues. The CDR3 protein is CASSLTGTGETQYF. CDR3 coding DNA: TGTGCCAGCAGCTTAACCGGGACAGGGGAGACCCAGTACTTC.

The rearrangement links TRBV28 to TRBJ1-5, with TRBD1 identical over 9 bases. The CDR3 sequence is 15 residues long. Trimming removed 6 bases from V and 3 bases from J; junction bases left unmatched: 6. Germline V lookup: CDR1 MDHEN, CDR2 SYDVKM. In nucleotides, the CDR3 is TGTGCCAGCAGAAGGGACAGGGAAGTCAATCAGCCCCAGCATTTT. Encoded protein: CASRRDREVNQPQHF.

The chain couples TRBV3-1 to TRBJ2-1, with D perhaps matching TRBD1 (6 bases). The V end lost 7 bases, the J end lost 7 bases, and 14 bases lay between the germline ends. CDR1 LGHDT and CDR2 YNNKEL come from the germline V gene (reference sequence). This CDR3 is 13 amino acids long. The CDR3 DNA reads TGTGCCAGCACTTCGACAGGCGGTAATGAGCAGTTCTTC. It yields the protein CASTSTGGNEQFF.

V gene TRBV7-9 combines with J gene TRBJ2-5, with 9 positions matching TRBD1. The DNA end is more similar to TRBJ2-7, so the J call may be wrong. Looked up from germline, CDR1 is SEHNR and CDR2 is FQNEAQ (reference sequence). The CDR3 totals 14 residues. CDR3 amino acids: CASSLTRQGDEQYF. The CDR3 DNA reads as TGTGCCAGCAGCTTAACCCGACAGGGGGACGAGCAGTACTTC.

CDR3 protein: CASQGQANQPQHF. The CDR3 nucleotides read TGTGCCAGTCAGGGACAGGCCAATCAGCCCCAGCATTTT. The chain combines TRBV18 with TRBJ1-5, with TRBD1 matching 8 bases. This CDR3 spans 13 amino acids. V dropped 9 bases and J dropped 3; count of bases not matched to a gene: 4. CDR1 is KGHSH, CDR2 LQKENI, per germline.

The rearrangement uses TRBV28 and TRBJ1-2; D ambiguous. This CDR3 region has 12 residues. Trimming left V 6 bases short and J 6 bases short, with 11 bases between. CDR1 and CDR2 (germline): MDHEN, SYDVKM. The CDR3 DNA follows: TGTGCCAGCAGCAAAGAGCCCAATGGCTACACCTTC. This translates into CASSKEPNGYTF.

This chain connects TRBV5-1 to TRBJ2-5, with 9 bases aligning to TRBD1. Germline V CDR1 and CDR2: SGHRS, YFSETQ. J was trimmed by 0 bases and V by 6 bases; bases with no gene match: 6. The CDR3 is 15 residues long. The chain's CDR3 is CASTETGGYQETQYF. CDR3 DNA sequence: TGCGCCAGCACCGAGACAGGGGGTTACCAAGAGACCCAGTACTTC.

The chain has TRBV28 and TRBJ2-5; 8 bases match TRBD2. The DNA end is more similar to TRBJ2-7, so the J call may be wrong. The germline V gene encodes CDR1 MDHEN and CDR2 SYDVKM. This CDR3 is built from 14 residues. CDR3 sequence: CASSLAGRGNEQYF. The CDR3 DNA is TGTGCCAGCAGTTTGGCCGGGAGGGGTAACGAGCAGTACTTC.

The chain combines TRBV5-1 with TRBJ2-1; 9 bases agree with TRBD1. This CDR3 is 21 amino acids long. The junction had 20 bases not matched to a gene; V was cut back by 1 base and J by 3 bases. In germline, CDR1 is SGHRS, CDR2 YFSETQ. CDR3: CASSLFRDRASGGSIYNEQFF. CDR3 DNA: TGCGCCAGCAGCTTGTTTCGGGACAGGGCCTCTGGGGGCTCTATCTACAATGAGCAGTTCTTC.

As to this clonotype: One end of the junction is discordant with germline, which a read error may explain. The gene calls are TRBV18 and TRBJ2-2; no firm D call. Germline CDR1 is KGHSH and CDR2 is LQKENI. CDR3 length: 17 amino acids. CDR3 loop: CARSPDLNHRNTGELFF. The CDR3 nucleotides read TGTGCCCGCTCACCTGACCTAAACCACCGGAACACCGGGGAGCTGTTTTTT.